Listed below are T cell receptor beta chains from one sample, sequenced in a study of cytomegalovirus exposure and HLA in healthy donors. Measured with immunoSEQ multiplex PCR; TCRdb has only the in-frame clones, and not every one. The top ten clones hold about 2% of a sample with about 110,000 clones, 65% to 90% of them seen once. Source material: PBMCs. The receptors were sampled from a woman between 25 and 40 years old in good health and CMV-seronegative. Both conserved end residues are part of each CDR3. The order of the fields is CDR3 protein, CDR3 DNA, J gene, D gene, V gene, clone size. A D gene is named only where the DNA matches it firmly. Size tells how often a clone was seen (once, few, many) or the class of an expanded clone, and some rows leave it out.

cdr3_aa: CASSSGTVGANEQFF
cdr3_nt: TGTGCCAGCAGCAGCGGAACAGTGGGGGCCAATGAGCAGTTCTTC
j_call: TRBJ2-1
d_call: NA
v_call: TRBV6-5
clone_size: NA

cdr3_aa: CASSINGQGSQPQHF
cdr3_nt: TGTGCCAGTAGTATAAATGGACAGGGGTCTCAGCCCCAGCATTTT
j_call: TRBJ1-5
d_call: TRBD1
v_call: TRBV19
clone_size: NA

cdr3_aa: CASSPGAGGADTQYF
cdr3_nt: TGTGCCAGCTCACCTGGAGCGGGAGGGGCAGATACGCAGTATTTT
j_call: TRBJ2-3
d_call: TRBD2
v_call: TRBV18
clone_size: NA

cdr3_aa: CSVRTGVYEQYF
cdr3_nt: TGCAGCGTGAGGACAGGGGTCTACGAGCAGTACTTC
j_call: TRBJ2-7
d_call: TRBD1
v_call: TRBV29-1
clone_size: NA

cdr3_aa: CASSIVGAQETQYF
cdr3_nt: TGTGCCAGTAGTATAGTCGGAGCCCAAGAGACCCAGTACTTC
j_call: TRBJ2-5
d_call: NA
v_call: TRBV19
clone_size: NA

cdr3_aa: CASSLGGTSGSKETQYF
cdr3_nt: TGTGCCAGCAGCTTGGGGGGGACTAGCGGGAGTAAAGAGACCCAGTACTTC
j_call: TRBJ2-5
d_call: TRBD2
v_call: TRBV11-2
clone_size: NA

cdr3_aa: CASSLGTGGGTEAFF
cdr3_nt: TGTGCCAGCAGTTTAGGGACAGGGGGAGGCACTGAAGCTTTCTTT
j_call: TRBJ1-1
d_call: TRBD1
v_call: TRBV28
clone_size: NA

cdr3_aa: CASTLGVCNTQPQHF
cdr3_nt: TGTGCCAGTACCCTCGGAGTCTGCAACACTCAGCCCCAGCATTTT
j_call: TRBJ1-5
d_call: NA
v_call: TRBV19
clone_size: NA

cdr3_aa: CASNQGGGNEQFF
cdr3_nt: TGCGCCAGCAACCAAGGAGGAGGGAATGAGCAGTTCTTC
j_call: TRBJ2-1
d_call: NA
v_call: TRBV10-2
clone_size: NA

cdr3_aa: CASSSRTGLDGYTF
cdr3_nt: TGTGCCAGCAGCTCACGGACAGGGTTAGACGGCTACACCTTC
j_call: TRBJ1-2
d_call: TRBD1
v_call: TRBV9
clone_size: NA

cdr3_aa: CASSPFPIDRTGAFNYGYTF
cdr3_nt: TGTGCCAGTAGTCCCTTCCCCATCGATAGGACAGGGGCATTTAACTATGGCTACACCTTC
j_call: TRBJ1-2
d_call: TRBD1
v_call: TRBV19
clone_size: NA

cdr3_aa: CASSEEAVGQSALQSQFF
cdr3_nt: TGTGCCAGCAGTGAAGAAGCCGTCGGACAGTCAGCCTTACAATCGCAGTTCTTC
j_call: TRBJ2-1
d_call: NA
v_call: TRBV6-1
clone_size: NA

cdr3_aa: CASSQSPGVSLAGELFF
cdr3_nt: TGCGCCAGCAGTCAAAGCCCAGGGGTTAGCTTGGCCGGGGAGCTGTTTTTT
j_call: TRBJ2-2
d_call: NA
v_call: TRBV4-1
clone_size: NA

cdr3_aa: CASSPQLARSEKLFF
cdr3_nt: TGTGCCAGCAGCCCCCAGTTAGCCCGCAGTGAAAAACTGTTTTTT
j_call: TRBJ1-4
d_call: NA
v_call: TRBV7-9
clone_size: NA

cdr3_aa: CASSSQGVYEQYF
cdr3_nt: TGCGCCAGCTCCTCACAGGGGGTCTACGAGCAGTACTTC
j_call: TRBJ2-7
d_call: TRBD1
v_call: TRBV5-1
clone_size: NA

cdr3_aa: CASRPSGRSYEQYF
cdr3_nt: TGTGCCAGCAGACCGAGCGGGAGAAGCTACGAGCAGTACTTC
j_call: TRBJ2-7
d_call: TRBD2
v_call: TRBV2
clone_size: NA

cdr3_aa: CASGPLAGGGYNEQFF
cdr3_nt: TGTGCCAGCGGCCCTTTAGCGGGAGGAGGTTACAATGAGCAGTTCTTC
j_call: TRBJ2-1
d_call: TRBD2
v_call: TRBV11-1
clone_size: NA

cdr3_aa: CASSERGSRDTEAFF
cdr3_nt: TGTGCCAGCAGTGAAAGGGGGTCTCGGGACACTGAAGCTTTCTTT
j_call: TRBJ1-1
d_call: NA
v_call: TRBV2
clone_size: NA

cdr3_aa: CASSLGQGSTEAFF
cdr3_nt: TGTGCCAGCAGCTTGGGACAGGGGAGCACTGAAGCTTTCTTT
j_call: TRBJ1-1
d_call: TRBD1
v_call: TRBV11-2
clone_size: NA

cdr3_aa: CASSPLGSGWQETQYF
cdr3_nt: TGTGCCAGCAGCCCCCTCGGTAGCGGGTGGCAAGAGACCCAGTACTTC
j_call: TRBJ2-5
d_call: TRBD2
v_call: TRBV14
clone_size: NA

cdr3_aa: CASSQESPAAGAYNEQFF
cdr3_nt: TGTGCCAGCAGCCAAGAGTCTCCCGCGGCGGGAGCCTACAATGAGCAGTTCTTC
j_call: TRBJ2-1
d_call: TRBD2
v_call: TRBV4-2
clone_size: few

cdr3_aa: CASSIGRTSGSIYNEQFF
cdr3_nt: TGTGCCAGTAGTATAGGAAGGACTAGCGGGAGTATTTACAATGAGCAGTTCTTC
j_call: TRBJ2-1
d_call: TRBD2
v_call: TRBV19
clone_size: once

cdr3_aa: CASTPAGGPNGELFF
cdr3_nt: TGCGCCAGCACCCCAGCGGGAGGGCCGAACGGGGAGCTGTTTTTT
j_call: TRBJ2-2
d_call: TRBD2
v_call: TRBV5-1
clone_size: NA

cdr3_aa: CASTEGVLATNEKLFF
cdr3_nt: TGTGCCAGCACCGAAGGGGTGTTAGCAACTAATGAAAAACTGTTTTTT
j_call: TRBJ1-4
d_call: NA
v_call: TRBV25-1
clone_size: once

cdr3_aa: CASSLWGGGNIQYF
cdr3_nt: TGTGCCAGCAGCTTATGGGGAGGCGGAAACATTCAGTACTTC
j_call: TRBJ2-4
d_call: NA
v_call: TRBV7-9
clone_size: NA

cdr3_aa: CASSLAPGDSYEQYF
cdr3_nt: TGCGCCAGCAGCTTGGCCCCGGGGGATTCCTACGAGCAGTACTTC
j_call: TRBJ2-7
d_call: NA
v_call: TRBV5-1
clone_size: NA

cdr3_aa: CARGWVNTGELFF
cdr3_nt: TGTGCCAGAGGATGGGTCAACACCGGGGAGCTGTTTTTT
j_call: TRBJ2-2
d_call: NA
v_call: TRBV2
clone_size: NA

cdr3_aa: CASSLAPAGTGELFF
cdr3_nt: TGCGCCAGCAGCCTAGCTCCAGCGGGCACCGGGGAGCTGTTTTTT
j_call: TRBJ2-2
d_call: NA
v_call: TRBV4-1
clone_size: NA

cdr3_aa: CASSVFPQLGNTGELFF
cdr3_nt: TGTGCCAGCAGTGTTTTCCCTCAACTTGGGAACACCGGGGAGCTGTTTTTT
j_call: TRBJ2-2
d_call: NA
v_call: TRBV27
clone_size: few

cdr3_aa: CASSLAGYAEAFF
cdr3_nt: TGTGCCAGCAGCTTGGCAGGCTACGCTGAAGCTTTCTTT
j_call: TRBJ1-1
d_call: NA
v_call: TRBV5-4
clone_size: once

cdr3_aa: CASSLGPGTGNTIYF
cdr3_nt: TGCGCCAGCAGCTTGGGGCCAGGGACTGGAAACACCATATATTTT
j_call: TRBJ1-3
d_call: NA
v_call: TRBV5-1
clone_size: once

cdr3_aa: CASSLGGSEREQYF
cdr3_nt: TGCGCCAGCAGCTTGGGCGGGAGTGAACGCGAGCAGTACTTC
j_call: TRBJ2-7
d_call: TRBD2
v_call: TRBV5-1
clone_size: NA

cdr3_aa: CASYRTGGQETQYF
cdr3_nt: TGTGCCAGCTACAGGACCGGGGGGCAAGAGACCCAGTACTTC
j_call: TRBJ2-5
d_call: TRBD2
v_call: TRBV6-6
clone_size: NA

cdr3_aa: CASSISAGRQNEQFF
cdr3_nt: TGTGCCAGTAGTATATCTGCGGGAAGGCAGAATGAGCAGTTCTTC
j_call: TRBJ2-1
d_call: NA
v_call: TRBV19
clone_size: NA

cdr3_aa: CASSVDPQGGYGYTF
cdr3_nt: TGTGCCAGCAGCGTAGACCCCCAGGGGGGCTATGGCTACACCTTC
j_call: TRBJ1-2
d_call: TRBD1
v_call: TRBV9
clone_size: few

cdr3_aa: CASSIGWTGGSGGANVLTF
cdr3_nt: TGTGCCAGTAGTATAGGCTGGACAGGGGGCTCAGGAGGGGCCAACGTCCTGACTTTC
j_call: TRBJ2-6
d_call: TRBD1
v_call: TRBV19
clone_size: NA

cdr3_aa: CASSLTGVKNIQYF
cdr3_nt: TGTGCCAGCAGCCTTACAGGGGTCAAAAACATTCAGTACTTC
j_call: TRBJ2-4
d_call: TRBD1
v_call: TRBV6-6
clone_size: NA

cdr3_aa: CASSILGEQYF
cdr3_nt: TGTGCCAGTAGTATACTCGGCGAGCAGTACTTC
j_call: TRBJ2-7
d_call: NA
v_call: TRBV19
clone_size: NA

cdr3_aa: CASSVAASGKDEQFF
cdr3_nt: TGTGCCAGCAGCGTAGCTGCTAGCGGGAAGGATGAGCAGTTCTTC
j_call: TRBJ2-1
d_call: TRBD2
v_call: TRBV9
clone_size: NA

cdr3_aa: CASSLVKANGEQYF
cdr3_nt: TGCGCCAGCAGCTTGGTGAAAGCCAATGGCGAGCAGTACTTC
j_call: TRBJ2-7
d_call: NA
v_call: TRBV5-1
clone_size: NA